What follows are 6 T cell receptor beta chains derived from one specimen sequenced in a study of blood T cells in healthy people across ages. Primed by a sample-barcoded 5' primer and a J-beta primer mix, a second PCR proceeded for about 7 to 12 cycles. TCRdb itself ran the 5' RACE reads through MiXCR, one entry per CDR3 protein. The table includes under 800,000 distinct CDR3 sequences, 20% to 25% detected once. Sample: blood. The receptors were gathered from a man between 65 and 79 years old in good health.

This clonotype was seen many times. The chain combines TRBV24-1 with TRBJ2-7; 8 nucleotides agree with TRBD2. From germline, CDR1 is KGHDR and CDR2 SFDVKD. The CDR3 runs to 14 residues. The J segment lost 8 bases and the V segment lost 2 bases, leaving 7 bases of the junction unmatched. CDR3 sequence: CATSDSGLAEKQYF. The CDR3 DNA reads TGTGCCACCAGTGATTCCGGACTAGCTGAGAAGCAGTACTTC.

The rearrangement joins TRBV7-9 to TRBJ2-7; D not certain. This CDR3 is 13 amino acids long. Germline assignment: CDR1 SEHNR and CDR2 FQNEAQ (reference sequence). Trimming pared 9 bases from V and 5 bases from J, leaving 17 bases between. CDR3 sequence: CARTSGGGDEQYF. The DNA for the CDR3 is TGTGCCAGAACTTCAGGTGGCGGCGACGAGCAGTACTTC.

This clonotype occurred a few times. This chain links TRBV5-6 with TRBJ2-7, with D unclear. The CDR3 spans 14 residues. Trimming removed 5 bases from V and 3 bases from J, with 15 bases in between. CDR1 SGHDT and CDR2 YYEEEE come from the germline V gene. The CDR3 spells CASSPGFFFYEQYF. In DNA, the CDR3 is TGTGCCAGCAGTCCTGGCTTTTTTTTCTACGAGCAGTACTTC.

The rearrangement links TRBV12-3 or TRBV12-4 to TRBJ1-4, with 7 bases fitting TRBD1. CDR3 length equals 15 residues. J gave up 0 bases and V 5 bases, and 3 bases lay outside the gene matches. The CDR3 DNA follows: TGTGCCAGCAGTCAGGGGGGATCAACTAATGAAAAACTGTTTTTT. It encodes CASSQGGSTNEKLFF.

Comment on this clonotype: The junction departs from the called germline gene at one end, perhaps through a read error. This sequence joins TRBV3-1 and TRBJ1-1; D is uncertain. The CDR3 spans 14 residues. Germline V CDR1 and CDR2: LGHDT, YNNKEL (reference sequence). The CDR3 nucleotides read TGTGCCAGCAGCCAAGGGTACGGGAACACTGAAGCTTCCTTT. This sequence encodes CASSQGYGNTEASF.

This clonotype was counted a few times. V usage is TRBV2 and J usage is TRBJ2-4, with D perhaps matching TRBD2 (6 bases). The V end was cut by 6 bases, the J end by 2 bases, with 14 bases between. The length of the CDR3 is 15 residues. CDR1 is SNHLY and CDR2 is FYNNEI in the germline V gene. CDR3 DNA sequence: TGTGCCAGCAGGGAGGGTGGAGGGCCCAAAAACATTCAGTACTTC. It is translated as CASREGGGPKNIQYF. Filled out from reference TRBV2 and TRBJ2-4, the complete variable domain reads EPEVTQTPSHQVTQMGQEVILRCVPISNHLYFYWYRQILGQKVEFLVSFYNNEISEKSEIFDDQFSVERPDGSNFTLKIRSTKLEDSAMYFCASREGGGPKNIQYFGAGTRLSVL.